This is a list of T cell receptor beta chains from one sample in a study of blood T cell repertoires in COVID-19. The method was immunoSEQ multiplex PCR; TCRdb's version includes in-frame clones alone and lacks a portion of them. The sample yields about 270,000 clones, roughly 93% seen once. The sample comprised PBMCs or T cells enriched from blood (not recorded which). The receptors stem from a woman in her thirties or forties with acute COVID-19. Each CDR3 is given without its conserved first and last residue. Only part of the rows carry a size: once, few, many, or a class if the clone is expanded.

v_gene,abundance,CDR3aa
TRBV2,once,ASSEDKTNTGELF
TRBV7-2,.,ASSLGQSSYEQY
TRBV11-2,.,ASSSDRGETQY
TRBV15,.,ATSRDQAGETQY
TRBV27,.,ASSLRGMSTEAF
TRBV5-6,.,ASSIAGGPKDTQY
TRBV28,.,ASSPRLYSGRNTQY
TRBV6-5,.,ASQVQNRGYQPQH
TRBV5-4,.,ASSFGGFSYNEQF
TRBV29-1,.,SVEIRDSPREQY
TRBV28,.,ASSLRTGSLTEKLF
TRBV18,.,ASSPSATSGVYNSPLH
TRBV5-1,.,ASSKTGTANTEAF
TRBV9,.,ASSAHQTSGTNSYNEQF
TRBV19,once,ASSLARLRGEAF
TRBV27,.,ASSQTPGLAITDTQY
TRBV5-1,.,ASRSRTLGQYNEQF
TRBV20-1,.,SASAPSGRDEQY
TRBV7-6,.,ASSYREDSYNEQF
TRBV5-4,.,ASSLAGLAVNEQF
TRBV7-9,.,ASSLEVSERGNQPQH
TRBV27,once,ASRGTVSYEQY
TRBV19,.,ASSQTRVDGNTIY
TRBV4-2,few,ASSPTGVGSPLH
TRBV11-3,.,ASSSPTGSTEAF
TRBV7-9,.,ASSFAAEQPQH
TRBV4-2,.,ASSQDSFGEKLF
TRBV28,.,ASCGHSPQGYT
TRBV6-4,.,ASSDERDRGSRYEQY
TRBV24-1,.,ATSDTGSAGEAF
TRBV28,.,ASRIAGTNTGELF